These 16 T cell receptor beta chains share one sample of origin, sequenced in a study of T cell repertoires in cytomegalovirus infection. Via MiXCR, TCRdb re-called the reads, giving one row per CDR3 protein. Of 100,000 to 150,000 distinct CDR3 sequences in the sample, more than 7% are singletons; the top ten hold about 9.4%. Sequencing used PBMCs. The receptors stem from a human donor in good health (CMV status not recorded). Some clones in this sample may be carry-over from other donors' samples.

As for this clonotype: With a much larger clone just one base away, this may be a read error. V and J are TRBV7-2 and TRBJ1-6; D is ambiguous. V was shortened by 5 bases and J by 19 bases, with 18 bases between the two germline ends. The CDR3 spans 12 residues. CDR1 and CDR2 from the germline V gene are SGHTA and FQGNSA. CDR3 amino acids: CTSSPPGPRVHF. DNA for the CDR3: TGTACCAGCAGCCCCCCAGGCCCTCGGGTACACTTT.

This clonotype was seen repeatedly, ten times or more. The chain combines TRBV28 with TRBJ2-7; D is perhaps TRBD2 (6 bases). The CDR3 runs to 14 residues. Germline V gene lookup returns CDR1 MDHEN and CDR2 SYDVKM. V dropped 9 bases and J dropped 2 bases, with 17 bases sitting between them. CDR3 sequence (DNA): TGTGCCAGGTTTGGGGACTGCTGTCCCTACGAGCAGTACTTC. It specifies CARFGDCCPYEQYF.

This clonotype has ten or more counts. The chain couples TRBV5-5 to TRBJ2-1; no definite D call. V was pared by 0 bases and J by 2 bases, with 15 bases between. Germline loops: CDR1 SGHKS, CDR2 YYEKEE (reference sequence). This CDR3 contains 17 residues. This CDR3 is CASSLELGQKTYNEQFF. The CDR3 DNA sequence: TGTGCCAGCAGCTTGGAGCTTGGGCAGAAGACCTACAATGAGCAGTTCTTC.

This clonotype was picked up many times. V gene TRBV28 combines with J gene TRBJ2-3; maybe TRBD1 (6 bases). CDR3 length: 16 amino acids. Germline V CDR1 and CDR2: MDHEN, SYDVKM. Trimming took 8 bases from V and 3 from J, leaving 21 bases between them. The CDR3 region is CASSALSNRETDTQYF. CDR3 nucleotides: TGTGCCAGCTCAGCCCTTTCTAACAGGGAAACAGATACGCAGTATTTT.

Points on this clonotype: Being one base from a much bigger clone, this may be a read error. The V call is TRBV6-6, the J call TRBJ1-5; 7 bases are a match to TRBD1. Germline assignment: CDR1 MNHNY and CDR2 SVGAGI (reference sequence). With V trimmed by 7 bases and J by 6 bases, 12 bases remained unmatched. The CDR3 spans 15 residues. CDR3 sequence: CASTNGEGAVQPQHF. The CDR3 bases are TGTGCCAGCACCAATGGAGAGGGGGCAGTTCAGCCCCAGCATTTT.

The sample holds many counts of this clonotype. The chain joins TRBV27 to TRBJ1-2; TRBD1 matches 10 bases. After removal of 3 bases from V and 8 bases from J, the junction contained 6 bases not matched to a gene. Germline CDR1 reads MNHEY; CDR2 reads SMNVEV (reference sequence). CDR3 length equals 14 residues. The CDR3 nucleotides are TGTGCCAGCAGTTTGGGGGGACAGGGGCAGGGCTACACCTTC. Its protein product is CASSLGGQGQGYTF.

V is TRBV6-5 and J is TRBJ2-5; tentative D call: TRBD1 (6 bases). The CDR3 is 12 amino acids. The ends were cut back, 10 bases at V and 8 bases at J, with 17 bases in the middle. The germline V gene has CDR1 MNHEY and CDR2 SVGAGI. The CDR3 region has the DNA TGTGCCACACAGGGTCGTACGGTTACCCAGTACTTC. As protein: CATQGRTVTQYF.

This clonotype was observed at least ten times. The chain's CDR3 is CASGASRQGGYGYTF. Here the CDR3 DNA reads TGTGCCAGCGGAGCATCTCGACAGGGGGGCTATGGCTACACCTTC. V usage is TRBV7-2 and J usage is TRBJ1-2, with 9 bases identical to TRBD1. Germline lookup yields CDR1 SGHTA and CDR2 FQGNSA. The CDR3 is made up of 15 amino acids. Trimming at V came to 8 bases and at J to 4 bases, leaving 11 bases not matched to a gene.

This clonotype was observed many times. The V call is TRBV7-6, the J call TRBJ2-2; no reliable D call. V lost 2 bases to trimming and J lost 6 bases, with 4 bases between them. Germline loops: CDR1 SGHVS, CDR2 FNYEAQ. The CDR3 covers 12 residues. CDR3 in amino acids: CASSLSSGELFF. The CDR3 DNA sequence: TGTGCCAGCAGCTTATCGTCCGGGGAGCTGTTTTTT. Full variable domain (outside the CDR3, taken from reference TRBV7-6 and TRBJ2-2): GAGVSQSPRYKVTKRGQDVALRCDPISGHVSLYWYRQALGQGPEFLTYFNYEAQQDKSGLPNDRFSAERPEGSISTLTIQRTEQRDSAMYRCASSLSSGELFFGEGSRLTVL.

In this sample, this clonotype turned up many times. The chain couples TRBV12-3 or TRBV12-4 to TRBJ2-7; D is possibly TRBD1 (5 bases). This CDR3 region has 13 residues. V was shortened by 1 base and J by 5 bases, with 9 bases between the two germline ends. The DNA for the CDR3 is TGTGCCAGCAGTTTAGGTAGGGGCAACGAGCAGTACTTC. Translation gives CASSLGRGNEQYF.

This clonotype has ten or more counts. This rearrangement joins TRBV6-6 to TRBJ1-1; the D is unclear. CDR3 length equals 13 residues. The V end lost 3 bases, the J end lost 4 bases, and 9 bases lay between the germline ends. CDR1 is MNHNY, CDR2 SVGAGI, per germline (reference sequence). The CDR3 DNA sequence: TGTGCCAGCAGTTATCCCGGGAGCACTGAAGCTTTCTTT. Translating gives CASSYPGSTEAFF.

This clonotype was picked up many times. This sequence joins TRBV28 and TRBJ1-2; D uncertain. The CDR3 sequence is 14 residues long. The V end lost 3 bases, the J end lost 1 base, and 9 bases lay between the germline ends. Germline V gene sequence: CDR1 MDHEN, CDR2 SYDVKM. Written as DNA, the CDR3 is TGTGCCAGCAGTTTTTTTGGGGATAACTATGGCTACACCTTC. Encoded protein: CASSFFGDNYGYTF.

V and J are TRBV9 and TRBJ2-3, with 7 bases matching TRBD1. The V and J ends lost 3 bases and 3 bases, in that order; junction bases with no gene match: 7. This CDR3 is built from 15 residues. Germline CDR1 reads SGDLS; CDR2 reads YYNGEE. CDR3 in amino acids: CASSENPRGTDTQYF. The DNA of the CDR3 is TGTGCCAGCAGCGAGAACCCCAGGGGGACAGATACGCAGTATTTT.

This clonotype has at least ten counts. CDR3 loop: CASSRDLTDSPLHF. The CDR3 DNA reads TGTGCCAGCAGCCGCGACCTGACCGACTCACCCCTCCACTTT. This chain uses TRBV7-2 with TRBJ1-6; D ambiguous. Trimming left V 5 bases short and J 10 bases short, with 15 bases between. The germline CDR1 and CDR2 sequences are SGHTA and FQGNSA. This CDR3 has 14 residues.

The V and J genes are TRBV7-6 and TRBJ1-4; D possibly corresponds to TRBD1 (5 bases). This CDR3 region has 15 residues. The V gene's germline CDR1 is SGHVS and CDR2 FNYEAQ. Trimming removed 5 bases from V and 2 bases from J, with 12 bases in between. The CDR3 reads CASSPDGGTNEKLFF. The CDR3, as DNA: TGTGCCAGCAGCCCAGACGGGGGTACTAATGAAAAACTGTTTTTT. Drawing the rest from reference TRBV7-6 and TRBJ1-4, the complete variable domain is GAGVSQSPRYKVTKRGQDVALRCDPISGHVSLYWYRQALGQGPEFLTYFNYEAQQDKSGLPNDRFSAERPEGSISTLTIQRTEQRDSAMYRCASSPDGGTNEKLFFGSGTQLSVL.

The gene calls are TRBV2 and TRBJ1-1; 8 positions agree with TRBD1. The germline V gene has CDR1 SNHLY and CDR2 FYNNEI. The CDR3 spans 14 residues. The junction had 6 bases not matched to a gene; V was cut back by 5 bases and J by 4 bases. CDR3 nucleotide sequence: TGTGCCAGCAGTCCGGACAGGGTGAGCACTGAAGCTTTCTTT. Amino acids: CASSPDRVSTEAFF.